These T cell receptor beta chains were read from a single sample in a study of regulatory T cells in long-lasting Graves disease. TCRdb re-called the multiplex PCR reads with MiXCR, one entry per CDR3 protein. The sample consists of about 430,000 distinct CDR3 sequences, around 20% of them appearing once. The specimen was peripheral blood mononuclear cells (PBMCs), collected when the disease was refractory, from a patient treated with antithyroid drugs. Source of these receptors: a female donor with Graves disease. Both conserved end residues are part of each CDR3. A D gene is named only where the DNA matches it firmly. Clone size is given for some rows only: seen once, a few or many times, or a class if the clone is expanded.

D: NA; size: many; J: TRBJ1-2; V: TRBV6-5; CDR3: CASSYSLSYGYTF; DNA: TGTGCCAGCAGTTACTCGTTGTCCTATGGCTACACCTTC
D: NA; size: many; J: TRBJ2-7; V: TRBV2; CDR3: CASNFALTYEQYF; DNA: TGTGCCAGCAATTTCGCCTTAACCTACGAGCAGTACTTC
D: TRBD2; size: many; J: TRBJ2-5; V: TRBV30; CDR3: CAWRPAGVGETQYF; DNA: TGTGCCTGGAGACCAGCGGGAGTGGGGGAGACCCAGTACTTC
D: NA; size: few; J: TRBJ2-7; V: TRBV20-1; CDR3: CSASSLDGYEQYF; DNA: TGCAGTGCTAGTTCACTAGATGGATACGAGCAGTACTTC
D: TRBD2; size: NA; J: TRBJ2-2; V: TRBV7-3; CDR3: CASSLSKRENTGELFF; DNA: TGTGCCAGCAGTCTTTCAAAGCGGGAGAACACCGGGGAGCTGTTTTTT
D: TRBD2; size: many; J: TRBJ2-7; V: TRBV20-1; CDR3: CSARRVSGYEQYF; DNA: TGCAGTGCAAGGAGGGTTAGCGGGTACGAGCAGTACTTC
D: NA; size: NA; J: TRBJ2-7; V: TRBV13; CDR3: CASSLEAGPYEQYF; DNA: TGTGCCAGCAGCTTAGAAGCGGGCCCCTACGAGCAGTACTTC
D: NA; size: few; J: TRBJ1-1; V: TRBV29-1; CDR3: CSVEDQANTEAFF; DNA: TGCAGCGTTGAAGATCAGGCTAACACTGAAGCTTTCTTT
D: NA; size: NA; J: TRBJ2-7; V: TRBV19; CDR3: CASKDGGTYEQYF; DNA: TGTGCCAGTAAGGATGGGGGTACCTACGAGCAGTACTTC
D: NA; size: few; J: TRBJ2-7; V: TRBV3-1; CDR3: CASSQGTGGFYEQYF; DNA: TGTGCCAGCAGCCAAGGGACGGGGGGCTTCTACGAGCAGTACTTC
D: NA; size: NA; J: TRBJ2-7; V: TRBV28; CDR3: CASSFRAATYEQYF; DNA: TGTGCCAGCAGTTTTAGGGCAGCAACCTACGAGCAGTACTTC
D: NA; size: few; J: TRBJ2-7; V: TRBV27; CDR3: CASSLSPAGTLDEQYF; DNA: TGTGCCAGCAGTTTATCCCCCGCCGGGACGCTGGACGAGCAGTACTTC
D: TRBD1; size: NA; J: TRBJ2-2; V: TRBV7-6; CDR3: CASSLGAGTGHTGELFF; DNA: TGTGCCAGCAGCTTAGGAGCCGGGACAGGGCACACCGGGGAGCTGTTTTTT
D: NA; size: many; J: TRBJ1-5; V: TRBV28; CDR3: CASSPQGFSNQPQHF; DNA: TGTGCCAGCAGTCCTCAGGGCTTTAGCAATCAGCCCCAGCATTTT
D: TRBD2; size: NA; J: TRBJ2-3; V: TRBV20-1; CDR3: CSARESRGRAPDTQYF; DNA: TGCAGTGCTCGTGAGTCTCGCGGGAGGGCCCCAGATACGCAGTATTTT
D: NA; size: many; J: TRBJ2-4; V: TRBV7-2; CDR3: CASSPRGVRVIQYF; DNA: TGTGCCAGCAGCCCCCGTGGAGTCCGCGTCATTCAGTACTTC
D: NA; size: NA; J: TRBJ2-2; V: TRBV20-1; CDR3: CSARTINTGELFF; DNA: TGCAGTGCGAGGACAATTAACACCGGGGAGCTGTTTTTT
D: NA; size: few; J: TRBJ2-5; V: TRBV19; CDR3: CASSMVRQTQETQYF; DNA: TGTGCCAGTAGTATGGTCCGGCAAACCCAAGAGACCCAGTACTTC
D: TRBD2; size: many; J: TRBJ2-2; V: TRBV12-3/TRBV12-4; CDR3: CASSLVAGDTGELFF; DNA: TGTGCCAGCAGCTTAGTAGCGGGAGACACCGGGGAGCTGTTTTTT
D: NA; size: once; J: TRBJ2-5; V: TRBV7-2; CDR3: CASSFPGMDSWTQYF; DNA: TGTGCCAGCAGCTTCCCAGGGATGGACTCGTGGACCCAGTACTTC
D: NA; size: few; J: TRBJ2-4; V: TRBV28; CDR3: CASSRQAVWGNIQYF; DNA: TGTGCCAGCAGCCGACAGGCGGTATGGGGAAACATTCAGTACTTC
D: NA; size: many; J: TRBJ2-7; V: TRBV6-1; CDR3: CASSHPRIKGYEQYF; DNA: TGTGCCAGCAGTCACCCGCGGATTAAAGGGTACGAGCAGTACTTC
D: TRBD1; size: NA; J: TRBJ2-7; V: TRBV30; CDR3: CAWKSGQTYEQYF; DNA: TGTGCCTGGAAGTCGGGACAGACCTACGAGCAGTACTTC
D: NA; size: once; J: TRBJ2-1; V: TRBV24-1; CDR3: CATSGEREYNEQFF; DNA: TGTGCCACCAGTGGGGAGAGAGAGTACAATGAGCAGTTCTTC
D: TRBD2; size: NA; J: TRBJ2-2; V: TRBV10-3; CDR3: CAMRPSGTNTGELFF; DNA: TGTGCCATGAGGCCTAGCGGGACAAACACCGGGGAGCTGTTTTTT
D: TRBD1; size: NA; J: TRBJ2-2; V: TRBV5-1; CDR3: CASSFGHRQGNTGELFF; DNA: TGCGCCAGCAGCTTTGGGCACCGACAGGGCAACACCGGGGAGCTGTTTTTT
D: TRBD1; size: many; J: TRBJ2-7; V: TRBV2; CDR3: CASSVYTGAYEQYF; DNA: TGTGCCAGCAGTGTTTATACAGGGGCCTACGAGCAGTACTTC
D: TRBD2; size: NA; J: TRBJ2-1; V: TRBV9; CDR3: CASSVESGTSGNNEQFF; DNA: TGTGCCAGCAGCGTAGAGTCAGGGACTAGCGGGAATAATGAGCAGTTCTTC